One and the same sample provided the 16 T cell receptor beta chains below, sequenced in a study of cytomegalovirus exposure and HLA in healthy donors. PCR amplification relied on 60 Vbeta primers (plus 13 Jbeta primers). Clones were sequenced by immunoSEQ multiplex PCR, and TCRdb holds only the in-frame ones, with some missing. This sample carries over 85,000 clones, roughly 86% of them seen once, and the ten largest clones take approximately 2%. Material for sequencing was PBMCs. Receptors were obtained from a man aged 35 to 55 in good health and CMV-seronegative.

The rearrangement links TRBV27 to TRBJ1-1; 12 nucleotides match TRBD1. The V and J ends lost 7 bases and 8 bases, in that order; junction bases with no gene match: 11. CDR3 length equals 15 residues. Germline CDR1 is MNHEY and CDR2 is SMNVEV (reference sequence). The CDR3 sequence: CASNPFRDRGREAFF. The CDR3 DNA is TGTGCCAGCAACCCCTTCCGGGACAGGGGGCGAGAAGCTTTCTTT.

The V and J genes are TRBV9 and TRBJ1-1; D unresolved. Germline V CDR1 and CDR2: SGDLS, YYNGEE. Trimming pared 5 bases from V and 1 base from J, leaving 9 bases between. This CDR3 has 13 amino acids. CDR3 sequence reads: CASSSSPNTEAFF. In DNA form, the CDR3 reads TGTGCCAGCAGTTCGAGTCCGAACACTGAAGCTTTCTTT.

This chain connects TRBV18 to TRBJ2-3; a possible D gene is TRBD2 (5 bases). The germline CDR1 and CDR2 sequences are KGHSH and LQKENI. This CDR3 is 17 amino acids long. Trimming took 6 bases from V and 2 from J, leaving 21 bases between them. CDR3 DNA sequence: TGTGCCAGCTCGGTCCCACTTACGGGGTATGCCACAGATACGCAGTATTTT. Translated, it gives CASSVPLTGYATDTQYF.

The gene calls are TRBV6-1 and TRBJ2-5; D possibly corresponds to TRBD2 (5 bases). V lost 3 bases, J lost 2 bases, and 10 bases lay in between. This CDR3 is built from 14 residues. CDR1 is MNHNS, CDR2 SASEGT, per germline. The CDR3 here is CASSDIQRQETQYF. CDR3 nucleotide sequence: TGTGCCAGCAGTGATATACAGCGGCAAGAGACCCAGTACTTC.

The chain combines TRBV28 with TRBJ1-2, with D possibly being TRBD1 (5 bases). The CDR3 is 14 residues long. The germline V and J ends were trimmed by 3 bases and 3 bases, with 11 bases remaining between them. Germline V gene sequence: CDR1 MDHEN, CDR2 SYDVKM. CDR3 bases: TGTGCCAGCAGTTTGTCCAGGGTAGACTATGGCTACACCTTC. As protein: CASSLSRVDYGYTF.

The V and J genes are TRBV15 and TRBJ1-5; TRBD1 is a possible D gene (5 bases). Deletions cut 0 bases from V and 5 bases from J, with 14 bases between. Looked up from germline, CDR1 is LNHNV and CDR2 is YYDKDF (reference sequence). The CDR3 spans 16 residues. CDR3 sequence reads: CATSRDMARVHQPQHF. The CDR3 DNA sequence: TGTGCCACCAGCAGAGATATGGCCAGGGTTCATCAGCCCCAGCATTTT.

The V call is TRBV4-3, the J call TRBJ2-3; 10 bases are shared with TRBD2. Per the germline V gene, CDR1 is LGHNA and CDR2 is YSLEER. The V segment lost 1 base and the J segment 1 base; nucleotides outside the gene matches: 5. The CDR3 has 17 residues. The CDR3 reads CASSQARTSGGTDTQYF. CDR3 DNA sequence: TGCGCCAGCAGCCAAGCGAGGACTAGCGGAGGCACAGATACGCAGTATTTT.

The genes are TRBV11-2 and TRBJ2-5; the match to TRBD2 covers 15 bases. CDR1 is SGHAT and CDR2 is FQNNGV in the germline V gene. The CDR3 is 17 residues long. V trimming: 6 bases; J trimming: 5 bases; junction bases outside the gene matches: 10. The chain's CDR3 is CASSFGTSGGLGETQYF. The CDR3 DNA sequence: TGTGCCAGCAGTTTCGGGACTAGCGGGGGGCTGGGGGAGACCCAGTACTTC. The whole variable domain, filled in from reference TRBV11-2 and TRBJ2-5, reads EAGVAQSPRYKIIEKRQSVAFWCNPISGHATLYWYQQILGQGPKLLIQFQNNGVVDDSQLPKDRFSAERLKGVDSTLKIQPAKLEDSAVYLCASSFGTSGGLGETQYFGPGTRLLVL.

V and J are TRBV6-5 and TRBJ2-7, with D hard to call. Germline V gives CDR1 MNHEY, CDR2 SVGAGI. The length of the CDR3 is 12 residues. Trimming cost V 6 bases and J 4 bases, with 10 bases left between them. CDR3 in DNA: TGTGCCAGCAGGCGTCCCGGGTACGAGCAGTACTTC. It translates to CASRRPGYEQYF.

The gene calls are TRBV5-1 and TRBJ1-4; D is possibly TRBD1 (5 bases). This CDR3 spans 14 amino acids. V lost 0 bases and J lost 6, with 9 bases in between. Germline V lookup: CDR1 SGHRS, CDR2 YFSETQ. CDR3: CASSLAGVDEKLFF. The CDR3 bases are TGCGCCAGCAGCTTGGCGGGGGTTGATGAAAAACTGTTTTTT.

The chain has TRBV9 and TRBJ2-1, with 8 bases that match TRBD2. This CDR3 region has 15 residues. V lost 0 bases to trimming and J lost 5 bases; unmatched junction nucleotides: 4. CDR1 is SGDLS and CDR2 is YYNGEE in the germline V gene. The CDR3 protein is CASSVAGGAHNEQFF. The CDR3 bases are TGTGCCAGCAGCGTAGCGGGGGGGGCCCACAATGAGCAGTTCTTC.

The rearrangement joins TRBV5-4 to TRBJ1-4; 8 bases agree with TRBD1. The germline CDR1 and CDR2 sequences are SGHNT and YYREEE (reference sequence). Germline trimming cut 2 bases from V and 11 bases from J; bases unmatched to any gene: 8. This CDR3 spans 14 amino acids. This CDR3 is CASSFDQGAFKLFF. As DNA, the CDR3 is TGTGCCAGCAGCTTCGATCAGGGGGCTTTTAAACTGTTTTTT.

CDR3 nucleotides: TGTGCCAGCAGTCCCCACCCCCGAACAACGAACTATGGCTACACCTTC. Amino acid sequence: CASSPHPRTTNYGYTF. The chain combines TRBV11-1 with TRBJ1-2; D unresolved. Looked up from germline, CDR1 is SGHAT and CDR2 is FQDESV (reference sequence). This CDR3 region has 16 residues. V lost 6 bases to trimming and J lost 2 bases, with 19 bases between them.

The chain joins TRBV7-3 to TRBJ2-1, with TRBD2 matching over 10 bases. V was clipped by 5 bases and J by 3 bases; unmatched bases: 4. Germline assignment: CDR1 SGHTA and CDR2 FQGTGA. The CDR3 has 15 amino acids. CDR3 DNA sequence: TGTGCCAGCAGCCCAGGACTAGCGGACTACAATGAGCAGTTCTTC. Translating it yields CASSPGLADYNEQFF.

This clone was seen only a few times. The V gene is TRBV7-9, the J gene TRBJ2-3; perhaps TRBD1 as D (6 bases). V lost 6 bases to trimming and J lost 7 bases, with 20 bases between them. The CDR3 totals 15 residues. Per the germline V gene, CDR1 is SEHNR and CDR2 is FQNEAQ (reference sequence). DNA for the CDR3: TGTGCCAGCAGTTTGGACAGTCCTAAGCAATATACGCAGTATTTT. Translated, it gives CASSLDSPKQYTQYF.

The chain uses TRBV5-1 and TRBJ2-5, with 7 bases aligning to TRBD2. The germline V gene encodes CDR1 SGHRS and CDR2 YFSETQ. The CDR3 extends over 14 amino acids. With 4 bases clipped from V and 2 bases from J, the junction kept 5 bases outside the gene matches. For the CDR3, the DNA is TGCGCCAGCAGCCCGGGACTACTTCAAGAGACCCAGTACTTC. Protein product: CASSPGLLQETQYF.